The sequence of this T cell receptor beta chain was determined in a study of cytomegalovirus exposure and HLA in healthy donors. General study points: Researchers counted around 170 TCR beta chains as cytomegalovirus-associated. Immune exposure information comprised only CMV serostatus. Reported findings show TCR beta sequences accurately forecast HLA-A and HLA-B alleles in most subjects.

The PCR employed 60 Vbeta primers together with 13 Jbeta primers. Method: immunoSEQ multiplex PCR; TCRdb's copy keeps in-frame clones and lacks some. The table shows 150,000 to 200,000 clones, with more than 75% occurring only once. The V and J ends lost 5 bases and 11 bases respectively, with 22 bases between them. The CDR3 totals 14 residues. Germline lookup yields CDR1 MNHEY and CDR2 SVGAGI. This clone was observed a few times. Its antigen is unidentified. Sequenced material: PBMCs. The chain links TRBV6-5 to TRBJ2-7; no clear D. The sequence was obtained from a woman aged 45-65 years in good health and CMV-seronegative. The CDR3 DNA sequence: TGTGCCAGCAGTCCGTCTTCTGGAGTAGGTAACGAGTACTTC. This translates into CASSPSSGVGNEYF.